The clone carrying this T cell receptor (beta chain) was seen at least ten times. Its antigen is unidentified. The germline V gene encodes CDR1 DFQATT and CDR2 SNEGSKA (reference sequence). Trimming left V 6 bases short and J 2 bases short, with 12 bases between. This CDR3 spans 13 amino acids. This sample is drawn from a study of CD8 T cells in ankylosing spondylitis. General observations from the study: In the blood and synovial fluid of reactive arthritis, some motif variants had been previously reported. Among TCR beta sequences, a motif of under ten highly homologous variants appeared characteristic of ankylosing spondylitis blood.

TCRdb used MiXCR to reprocess the 5' RACE reads, holding one entry per CDR3 protein. The sample shows 200,000 or so distinct CDR3 sequences, roughly 13% of them seen only once. This chain joins TRBV20-1 and TRBJ2-3; D is uncertain. Sample: blood, either unsorted or a sorted T cell fraction (not recorded which). The origin of this receptor is a female donor with ankylosing spondylitis or in good health (not recorded which). CDR3 sequence (DNA): TGCAGTGCCAATCCCTCAACCACAGATACGCAGTATTTT. It translates to CSANPSTTDTQYF.